Listed below are T cell receptor beta chains from one sample, sequenced in a study of post-analysis software for immune sequencing data. TCRdb reprocessed the PCR reads with MiXCR, giving one entry per CDR3 protein. The table shows 750,000 to 900,000 distinct CDR3 sequences, with 40% to 55% occurring only once. Sequencing used blood. The receptors originated from a girl aged 5-17 years with multiple sclerosis. The CDR3 runs from the conserved cysteine through the conserved F or W. D genes are given only for firm matches. The size entry is marked missing in some rows and otherwise reads once, few, many or a size class.

>TRBD1|TRBJ2-1|few|TRBV29-1
TGCAGCGTGTCACAGGGGGATGAGCAGTTCTTC
CSVSQGDEQFF
>NA|TRBJ2-2|NA|TRBV7-9
TGTGCCAGCAGTCCTCCGGGACGCGGCGCGAACACCGGGGAGCTGTTTTTT
CASSPPGRGANTGELFF
>NA|TRBJ2-7|NA|TRBV7-9
TGTGCCAGCAGCCCGCCTGGCGTCCGAGACTCCTACGAGCAGTACTTC
CASSPPGVRDSYEQYF
>TRBD2|TRBJ2-1|NA|TRBV27
TGTGCCAGCAGTTTACCTAGCGGGAGGGGTTACAATGAGCAGTTCTTC
CASSLPSGRGYNEQFF
>NA|TRBJ2-3|few|TRBV7-3
TGTGCCAGCAGCTGGGCAGGAGGCGATACGCAGTATTTT
CASSWAGGDTQYF
>NA|TRBJ1-2|NA|TRBV3-1
TGTGCCAGCAGCCCCACGAGGGGACGCAACTATGGCTACACCTTC
CASSPTRGRNYGYTF
>TRBD2|TRBJ2-7|once|TRBV29-1
TGCAGCGTTGAAGATCGGGCGGGAGCCCTTTACGAGCAGTACTTC
CSVEDRAGALYEQYF
>TRBD2|TRBJ2-5|many|TRBV29-1
TGCAGCGTTGAGACTAGCGACTACCAAGAGACCCAGTACTTC
CSVETSDYQETQYF
>NA|TRBJ1-2|NA|TRBV6-5
TGTGCCAGCAGCAACGTCCGGGGGGTGGATGGCTACACCTTC
CASSNVRGVDGYTF
>TRBD1|TRBJ1-5|few|TRBV6-8
TGTGCCAGCAGTCGAAGGACAGGGGGCAATCAGCCCCAGCATTTT
CASSRRTGGNQPQHF
>TRBD2|TRBJ2-7|NA|TRBV20-1
TGCAGTGCTGTTCAATCCAGGCTAGCGGGAACCCACGAGCAGTACTTC
CSAVQSRLAGTHEQYF
>NA|TRBJ2-7|once|TRBV6-5
TGTGCCAGCAGTTTCCGACGGGGGGCCCACTCCTACGAGCAGTACTTC
CASSFRRGAHSYEQYF
>TRBD1|TRBJ2-1|NA|TRBV5-8
TGTGCCAGCAGCTTCGCCGGGACAGGGGCAACGGGGAGCTCCTACAATGAGCAGTTCTTC
CASSFAGTGATGSSYNEQFF
>NA|TRBJ1-1|few|TRBV5-1
TGCGCCAGCAGCTTGACTCTGGACAGCGGTCCTGAAGCTTTCTTT
CASSLTLDSGPEAFF
>NA|TRBJ2-3|NA|TRBV14
TGTGCCAGCAGCGGGGGCTGGGTCACAGATACGCAGTATTTT
CASSGGWVTDTQYF
>TRBD1|TRBJ2-3|NA|TRBV25-1
TGTGCCAGCAGTGCTTACAGGGGGGTAGATACGCAGTATTTT
CASSAYRGVDTQYF
>NA|TRBJ1-4|few|TRBV6-5
TGTGCCACCCGAAGGGGTCCCTCGGATGAAAAACTGTTTTTT
CATRRGPSDEKLFF
>NA|TRBJ2-6|NA|TRBV19
TGTGCCAGTAGTATCTTAGACTCTGGGGCCAACGTCCTGACTTTC
CASSILDSGANVLTF
>NA|TRBJ2-4|NA|TRBV4-2
TGTGCCAGCAGCCAAGATGGGGGGCAGGGGAGGGCCAAAAACATTCAGTACTTC
CASSQDGGQGRAKNIQYF
>TRBD2|TRBJ2-5|NA|TRBV20-1
TGCAGTGCTTTCCCCGGACTAGCGGGCTTCGGGGAGACCCAGTACTTC
CSAFPGLAGFGETQYF
>NA|TRBJ1-2|NA|TRBV30
TGTGCCTGGTTCGGGGGGAGAGACTCTTTGGGCTACACCTTC
CAWFGGRDSLGYTF
>TRBD1|TRBJ2-7|few|TRBV7-9
TGTGCCAGCAGCCATTCCGGGACAGGGGCCTACGAGCAGTACTTC
CASSHSGTGAYEQYF